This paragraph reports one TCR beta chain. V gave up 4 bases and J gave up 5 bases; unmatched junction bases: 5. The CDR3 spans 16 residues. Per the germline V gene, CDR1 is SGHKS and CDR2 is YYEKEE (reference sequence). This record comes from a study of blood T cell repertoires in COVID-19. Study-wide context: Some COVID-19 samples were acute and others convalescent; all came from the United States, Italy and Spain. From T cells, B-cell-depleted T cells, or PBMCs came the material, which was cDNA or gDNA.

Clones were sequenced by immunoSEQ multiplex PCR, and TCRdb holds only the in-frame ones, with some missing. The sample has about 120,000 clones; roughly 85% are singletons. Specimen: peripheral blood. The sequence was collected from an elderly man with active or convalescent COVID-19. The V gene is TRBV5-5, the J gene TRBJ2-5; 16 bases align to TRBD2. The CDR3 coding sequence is TGTGCCAGCAGCACAGGGACTAGCGGGGGGGCGGAGACCCAGTACTTC. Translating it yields CASSTGTSGGAETQYF.